Following are 7 T cell receptor beta chains from one sample sequenced in a study of T cell responses to AZD1222 COVID-19 vaccine. Profiled with immunoSEQ multiplex PCR; TCRdb holds only in-frame clones, not every one. The sample lists about 72,000 clones; 80% to 90% were seen once. The source material was peripheral blood, sampled 28 days after the second AZD1222 dose. The receptors shown here come from an adult who received the AZD1222 COVID-19 vaccine.

The J gene is TRBJ1-2, the V gene TRBV6-4; 8 bases fit TRBD1. This CDR3 region has 19 residues. V lost 0 bases, J lost 7 bases, and 19 bases stayed unmatched. CDR1 and CDR2 from the germline V gene are MRHNA and SNTAGT. In DNA form, the CDR3 reads TGTGCCAGCAGTGACTCTAGAAGGCGACCGGGACAGGAGATGATTGGCTACACCTTC. Translated: CASSDSRRRPGQEMIGYTF.

This clone has just one count. The chain links TRBV30 to TRBJ2-5; 10 nucleotides agree with TRBD2. The CDR3 loop spans 19 amino acids. V lost 0 bases to trimming and J lost 4 bases; unmatched junction nucleotides: 17. CDR1 is GTSNPN, CDR2 SVGIG, per germline (reference sequence). This chain's CDR3 is CAWSVRAPSSGRVLETQYF. DNA for the CDR3: TGTGCCTGGAGTGTAAGGGCCCCCTCTAGCGGGAGAGTCTTAGAGACCCAGTACTTC.

The rearrangement joins TRBV7-2 to TRBJ2-7; 9 bases are a match to TRBD1. This CDR3 is built from 15 residues. Trimming took 4 bases from V and 4 from J; bases not matched to a gene: 8. The germline CDR1 and CDR2 sequences are SGHTA and FQGNSA. This CDR3 reads CASSYSGQGSYEQYF. In nucleotides, the CDR3 is TGTGCCAGCAGCTACTCGGGACAGGGAAGTTACGAGCAGTACTTC.

The rearrangement uses TRBV27 and TRBJ1-4; D call uncertain. The germline V and J ends were trimmed by 2 bases and 4 bases, with 8 bases remaining between them. There are 14 residues in the CDR3. The germline gives CDR1 MNHEY, CDR2 SMNVEV (reference sequence). CDR3 nucleotide sequence: TGTGCCAGCAGTTTAACCGGGAATAATGAAAAACTGTTTTTT. This translates into CASSLTGNNEKLFF.

The chain has TRBV6-1 and TRBJ2-2; weak D call: TRBD2 (6 bases). V lost 1 base, J lost 3 bases, and 12 bases lay in between. The CDR3 runs to 16 residues. The germline CDR1 and CDR2 sequences are MNHNS and SASEGT. In nucleotides, the CDR3 is TGTGCCAGCAGTGAAGGGAGCGGGCGGTACACCGGGGAGCTGTTTTTT. Translated: CASSEGSGRYTGELFF.

By proportion, this clone is large. CDR3 coding DNA: TGTGACCCGGACAGGGTGATATCACCCCTCCACTTT. Encoded protein: CDPDRVISPLHF. The chain combines TRBV3-1 (or the pseudogene TRBV3-2) with TRBJ1-6, with 8 bases identical to TRBD1. CDR1 and CDR2 (germline): LGHDT, YNNKEL (reference sequence). The CDR3 has 12 residues.

The chain recombines TRBV4-1 with TRBJ1-2; D not certain. The CDR3 consists of 13 residues. V gave up 0 bases and J gave up 8 bases, with 10 bases separating them. Germline CDR1 is MGHRA and CDR2 is YSYEKL. Here the CDR3 DNA reads TGCGCCAGCAGCCAAGACCCGGAAGGGGGCTACACCTTC. This sequence encodes CASSQDPEGGYTF.